This entry is about one TCR beta chain. Its antigen is unidentified. The entry originates in a study of long-term antiretroviral therapy in people with HIV. HIV-positive participants all received treatment in the United States. immunoSEQ v3.0 was run at survey level. Profiled with immunoSEQ multiplex PCR; TCRdb holds only in-frame clones, not every one. The sample consists of around 23,000 clones, approximately 80% of them appearing once. Study results and limitations: Pre-ART expanded TRB clones stayed dominant throughout, though often decreasing after ART. Among HIV repertoires, CDR3 length ranges were narrower than those of controls.

Sequenced material: unsorted PBMCs, taken 0.3 years after starting antiretroviral therapy. The source of this sequence is a man aged 50 to 60 with HIV.

In DNA form, the CDR3 reads TGTGCCAGCAGCTTAGACGGGGGGGCTACTAATGAGCAGTTCTTC. Translating it yields CASSLDGGATNEQFF. The J gene is TRBJ2-1, the V gene TRBV7-8; 8 bases match TRBD2. The germline V gene encodes CDR1 SGHVS and CDR2 FQNEAQ. V gave up 1 base and J gave up 7 bases; unmatched junction bases: 6. The CDR3 length is 15 residues.